The present TCR beta chain was sequenced within a study of T cell responses to AZD1222 COVID-19 vaccine. This table comes from immunoSEQ multiplex PCR, and its TCRdb copy is limited to in-frame clones, with some not included. The sample lists 150,000 or so clones, about nine tenths occurring once. Study outcomes and limitations: In a largely white British group with more females than males, clonal diversity was possibly underestimated.

About this clone: The antigen is not known.

CDR1 and CDR2 from the germline V gene are SGHTA and FQGTGA. V was clipped by 1 base and J by 4 bases, with 8 bases between them. There are 13 residues in the CDR3. The genes are TRBV7-3 and TRBJ2-7, with unresolved D. This TCR was sampled from an adult who received the AZD1222 COVID-19 vaccine. The sequences come from peripheral blood, collected 28 days after the second AZD1222 dose. CDR3 nucleotides: TGTGCCAGCAGCTTAAACAGTCAATACGAGCAGTACTTC. This gives the protein CASSLNSQYEQYF.